This TCR beta chain was identified during a study of T-cell memory formation after mild COVID-19. Study-level information: The study found TCR clusters largely donor specific.

One entry per CDR3 protein, called by TCRdb with MiXCR from the 5' RACE reads. The sample gives roughly 180,000 distinct CDR3 sequences, 11% of which show up once; approximately 3.8% is in the top ten. In regard to this clonotype: What it binds is not known.

Study-level points and caveats: The main location of contracting CD4+ clones was CM and EM, and that of contracting CD8+ clones was EMRA.

This CDR3 has 15 amino acids. The V and J ends lost 3 bases and 2 bases respectively, with 10 bases between them. What was sequenced was PBMCs or a T cell subset sorted from them (not recorded which). The chain is built from TRBV12-3 or TRBV12-4 and TRBJ1-4, with a possible D match to TRBD1 (5 bases). This TCR came from a man aged 18 to 29 who had mild COVID-19 (a few samples of this study predate the infection). Cell type and time point are not known. Written as DNA, the CDR3 is TGTGCCAGCAGTTTGAGGGCAGGGACTAATGAAAAACTGTTTTTT. Its translation: CASSLRAGTNEKLFF.